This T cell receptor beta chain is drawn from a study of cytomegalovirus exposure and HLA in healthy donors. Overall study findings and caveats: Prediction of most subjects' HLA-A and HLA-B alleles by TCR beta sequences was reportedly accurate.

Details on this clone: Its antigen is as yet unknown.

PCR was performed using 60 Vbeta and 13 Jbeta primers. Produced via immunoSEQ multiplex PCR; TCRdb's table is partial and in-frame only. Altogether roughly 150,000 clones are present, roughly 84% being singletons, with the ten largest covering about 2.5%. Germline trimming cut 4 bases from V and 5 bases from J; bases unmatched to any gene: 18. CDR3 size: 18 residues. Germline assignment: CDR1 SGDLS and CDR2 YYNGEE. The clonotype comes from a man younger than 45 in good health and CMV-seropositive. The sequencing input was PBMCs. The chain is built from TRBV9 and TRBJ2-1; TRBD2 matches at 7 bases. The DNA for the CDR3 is TGTGCCAGCAGCTCCAGGTTTGGCGGGAGTATTACGGACAATGAGCAGTTCTTC. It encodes CASSSRFGGSITDNEQFF.